This T cell receptor beta chain comes out of a study of pediatric ulcerative colitis. Study results and caveats: Ulcerative colitis patients shared more blood-rectal clones than controls.

As for this clone: The antigen remains undetermined.

Some clones are missing from TCRdb's copy, which holds only in-frame ones; the method was immunoSEQ multiplex PCR. The data hold 30,000 to 35,000 clones, with around 80% observed a single time. Rectal tissue came from one to two pinch biopsies taken at colonoscopy. This clonotype was sampled from a boy aged 5 to 17 with mild ulcerative colitis. Sample: gut tissue.

In DNA, the CDR3 is TGCGCCAGCAGCTCTGCCGGGACAGGGATTACTGAAGCTTTCTTT. This codes for CASSSAGTGITEAFF. The gene calls are TRBV5-1 and TRBJ1-1; TRBD1 matches 9 bases. CDR3 length: 15 amino acids. Germline V gene data show CDR1 as SGHRS and CDR2 as YFSETQ. V gave up 3 bases and J gave up 5 bases; unmatched junction bases: 8.